This T cell receptor beta chain was captured by sequencing in a study of cytomegalovirus exposure and HLA in healthy donors. This clone has a handful of counts. PCR amplification relied on 60 Vbeta primers (plus 13 Jbeta primers). Assay used: immunoSEQ multiplex PCR; TCRdb lists only in-frame clones, some missing. The sample lists 100,000 to 150,000 clones, 83% occurring once. The sequence derives from a woman between 40 and 50 years old in good health and CMV-seropositive. The material sequenced was PBMCs.

The CDR3 loop reads CASSEYRGTNTEAFF. In DNA form, the CDR3 reads TGTGCCAGTAGTGAATACAGGGGGACGAACACTGAAGCTTTCTTT. The chain recombines TRBV19 with TRBJ1-1; 8 nucleotides match TRBD1. The CDR3 loop spans 15 amino acids. The germline V gene has CDR1 LNHDA and CDR2 SQIVND (reference sequence). Trimming at V came to 5 bases and at J to 1 base, leaving 6 bases not matched to a gene.